The entry that follows covers one T cell receptor beta chain sequence. Its target is unknown. The sample originates from a study of T cell repertoires in cytomegalovirus infection. Study in general: Both recently identified HLA-C-restricted and well-studied HLA-B-restricted CMV epitopes were used in the study. Both CMV infection and a matching HLA type were indicated by public TCR beta signatures. Study-level findings and limits: The study found HLA-C-restricted CMV-specific TCR beta clonotypes dominating the ex vivo response. Summed frequency of shared TCR beta families picked out CMV carriers who also had the relevant HLA.

This CDR3 contains 12 residues. CDR1 MNHNY and CDR2 SVGAGI come from the germline V gene (reference sequence). V was clipped by 5 bases and J by 7 bases, with 11 bases between them. TCRdb re-called the reads with MiXCR, one entry per CDR3 protein. The table records approximately 1,000,000 distinct CDR3 sequences, roughly 30% of them present only once. Material: cultured CD8+ T cells from PBMCs, obtained from culture after CMV antigen stimulation. The chain couples TRBV6-6 to TRBJ1-1; D is uncertain. The TCR comes from a human donor in good health (CMV status not recorded). Some clones in this sample may be carry-over from other donors' samples. In DNA form, the CDR3 reads TGTGCCAGCAGTCCCCGGCCCCTTGAAGCTTTCTTT. This sequence encodes CASSPRPLEAFF.